This TCR beta chain derives from a study of T cell changes during pregnancy in multiple sclerosis. The V gene's germline CDR1 is SGHNT and CDR2 YENEEA. The CDR3 extends over 13 amino acids. The V and J ends lost 5 bases and 5 bases respectively, with 12 bases between them. The protocol was immunoSEQ multiplex PCR, while the TCRdb copy is restricted to in-frame clones and leaves out a portion. The data hold around 56,000 clones, with just over 90% observed a single time. The material was peripheral blood, obtained in the first trimester of pregnancy. J is TRBJ1-1 and V is TRBV11-3, with D possibly being TRBD1 (6 bases). This sequence was found in a female donor in good health, enrolled as a control in a pregnancy study. CDR3 sequence reads: CASSPQGGTEAFF. For the CDR3, the DNA is TGTGCCAGCAGCCCACAGGGTGGGACTGAAGCTTTCTTT.